This TCR beta chain was recovered during a study of blood T cell repertoires in COVID-19. Sequencing was performed with immunoSEQ multiplex PCR; in TCRdb, only in-frame clones are kept and a portion is missing. The sample has 95,000 or so clones, under 90% seen once. The sequence was collected from a human donor in a cohort sampled during active COVID-19. The sample taken for sequencing was peripheral blood.

CDR3 nucleotides: TGTGCCAGCAGCACCCGACAGGGGCCCGACACCCGGCACGAGCAGTACTTC. This sequence encodes CASSTRQGPDTRHEQYF. The chain links TRBV21-1 to TRBJ2-7; the table gives TRBD1 as D, unverified against the DNA. TRBV21-1 has pseudogene status. The CDR3 runs 17 residues.